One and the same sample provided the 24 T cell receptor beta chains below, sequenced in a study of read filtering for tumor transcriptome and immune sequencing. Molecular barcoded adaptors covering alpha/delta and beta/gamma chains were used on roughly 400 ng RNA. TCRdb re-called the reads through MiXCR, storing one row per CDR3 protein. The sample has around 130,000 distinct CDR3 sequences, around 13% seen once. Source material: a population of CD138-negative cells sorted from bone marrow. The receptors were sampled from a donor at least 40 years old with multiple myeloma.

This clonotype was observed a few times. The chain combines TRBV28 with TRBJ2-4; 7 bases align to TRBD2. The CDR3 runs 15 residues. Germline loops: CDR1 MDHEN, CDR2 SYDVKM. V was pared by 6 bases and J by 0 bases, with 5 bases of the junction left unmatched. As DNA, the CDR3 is TGTGCCAGCAGCCGAGCGGGGCTAGCCAAAAACATTCAGTACTTC. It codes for CASSRAGLAKNIQYF.

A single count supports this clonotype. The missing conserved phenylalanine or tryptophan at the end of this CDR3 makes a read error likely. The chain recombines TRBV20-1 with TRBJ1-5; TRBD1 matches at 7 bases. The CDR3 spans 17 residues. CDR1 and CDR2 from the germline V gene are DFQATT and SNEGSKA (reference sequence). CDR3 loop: CSARDRRDSHSNQTQHS. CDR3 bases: TGCAGTGCTAGAGATCGGCGGGACAGCCACAGCAATCAGACCCAGCATTCT.

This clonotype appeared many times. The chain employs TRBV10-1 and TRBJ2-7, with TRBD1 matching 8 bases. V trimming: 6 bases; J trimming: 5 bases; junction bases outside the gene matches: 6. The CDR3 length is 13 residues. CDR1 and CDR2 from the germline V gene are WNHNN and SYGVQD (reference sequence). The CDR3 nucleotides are TGCGCCAGCAGAAGACAGGGGTCTAACGAGCAGTACTTC. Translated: CASRRQGSNEQYF.

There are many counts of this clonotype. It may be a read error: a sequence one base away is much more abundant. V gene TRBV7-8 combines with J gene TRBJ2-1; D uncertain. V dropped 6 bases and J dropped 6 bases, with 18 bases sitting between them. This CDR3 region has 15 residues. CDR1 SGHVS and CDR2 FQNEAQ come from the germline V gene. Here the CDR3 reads CASSISGGACNEQFF. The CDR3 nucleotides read TGTGCCAGCAGTATATCAGGTGGCGCCTGCAATGAGCAGTTCTTC.

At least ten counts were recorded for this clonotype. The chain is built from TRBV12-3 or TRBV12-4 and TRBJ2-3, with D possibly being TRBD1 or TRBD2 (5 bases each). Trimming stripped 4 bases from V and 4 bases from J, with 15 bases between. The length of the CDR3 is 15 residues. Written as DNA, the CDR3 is TGTGCCAGCAGTTCCCGGGACCGCAGGGCAGATACGCAGTATTTT. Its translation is CASSSRDRRADTQYF.

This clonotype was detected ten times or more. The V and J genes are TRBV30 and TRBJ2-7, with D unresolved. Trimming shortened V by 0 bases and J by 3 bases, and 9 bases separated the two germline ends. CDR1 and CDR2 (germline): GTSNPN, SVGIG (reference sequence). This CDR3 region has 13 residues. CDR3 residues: CAWSVPDGYEQYF. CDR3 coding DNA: TGTGCCTGGAGTGTCCCGGACGGCTACGAGCAGTACTTC.

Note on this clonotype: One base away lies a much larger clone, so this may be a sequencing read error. CDR3 sequence (DNA): TGTGCCAGCAGCGTAGAACCGGGTAGCACTGAAGCTTTCTTT. Its translation: CASSVEPGSTEAFF. This chain joins TRBV9 and TRBJ1-1; D ambiguous. V was shortened by 0 bases and J by 4 bases, with 10 bases between the two germline ends. CDR1 and CDR2 from the germline V gene are SGDLS and YYNGEE. This CDR3 is 14 amino acids long.

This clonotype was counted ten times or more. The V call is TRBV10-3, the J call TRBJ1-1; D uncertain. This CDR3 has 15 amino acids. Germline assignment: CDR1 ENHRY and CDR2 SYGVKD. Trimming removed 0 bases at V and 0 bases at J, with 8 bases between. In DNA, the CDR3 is TGTGCCATCAGTGAGTCGAAGGTTCTGAACACTGAAGCTTTCTTT. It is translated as CAISESKVLNTEAFF.

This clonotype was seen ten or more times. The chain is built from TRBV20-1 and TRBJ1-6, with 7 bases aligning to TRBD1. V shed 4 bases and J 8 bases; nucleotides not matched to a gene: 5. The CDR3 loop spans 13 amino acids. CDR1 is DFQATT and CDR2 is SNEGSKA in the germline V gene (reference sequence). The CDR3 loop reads CSANDRVDSPLHF. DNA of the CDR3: TGCAGTGCTAACGACAGGGTTGATTCACCCCTCCACTTT.

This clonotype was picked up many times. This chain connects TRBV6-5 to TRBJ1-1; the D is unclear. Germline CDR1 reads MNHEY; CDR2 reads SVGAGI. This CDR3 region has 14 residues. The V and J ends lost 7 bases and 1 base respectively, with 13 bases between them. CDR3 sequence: CASTPRRANTEAFF. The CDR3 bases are TGTGCCAGCACCCCCCGGCGGGCGAACACTGAAGCTTTCTTT.

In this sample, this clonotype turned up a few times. The CDR3 region has the DNA TGTGCCAGCAGCCGACGGACTAGCGGTGATTACAATGAGCAGTTCTTC. It yields the protein CASSRRTSGDYNEQFF. The chain is built from TRBV6-2 or TRBV6-3 and TRBJ2-1; 10 bases agree with TRBD2. The junction had 9 bases not matched to a gene; V was cut back by 6 bases and J by 4 bases. Germline V gene lookup returns CDR1 MNHEY and CDR2 SVGEGT. CDR3 length: 16 residues.

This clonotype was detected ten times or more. The CDR3 DNA reads TGTGCCAGCAGCTTTACAGGGACCCCCTACGAGCAGTACTTC. Translated, it gives CASSFTGTPYEQYF. The V call is TRBV5-4, the J call TRBJ2-7; maybe TRBD1 (6 bases). Germline V gives CDR1 SGHNT, CDR2 YYREEE (reference sequence). The V end lost 2 bases, the J end lost 2 bases, and 11 bases lay between the germline ends. The CDR3 runs to 14 residues. The full variable domain, in which reference TRBV5-4 and TRBJ2-7 provide the parts outside the CDR3, is ETGVTQSPTHLIKTRGQQVTLRCSSQSGHNTVSWYQQALGQGPQFIFQYYREEENGRGNFPPRFSGLQFPNYSSELNVNALELDDSALYLCASSFTGTPYEQYFGPGTRLTVT.

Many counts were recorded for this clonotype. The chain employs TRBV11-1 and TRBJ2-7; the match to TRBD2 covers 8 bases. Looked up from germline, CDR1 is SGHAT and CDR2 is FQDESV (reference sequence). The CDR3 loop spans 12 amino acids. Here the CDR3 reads CASSNYGTSLFV. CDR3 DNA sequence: TGTGCCAGCAGCAACTACGGGACTAGTCTATTCGTC.

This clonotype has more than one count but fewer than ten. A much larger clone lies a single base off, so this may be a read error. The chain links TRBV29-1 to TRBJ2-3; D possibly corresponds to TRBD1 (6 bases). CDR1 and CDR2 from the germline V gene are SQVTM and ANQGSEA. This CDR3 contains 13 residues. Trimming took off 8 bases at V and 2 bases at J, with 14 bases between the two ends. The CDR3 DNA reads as TGCAGCCCGGATGTGGGACACACAGATACGCAGTATTTT. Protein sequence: CSPDVGHTDTQYF.

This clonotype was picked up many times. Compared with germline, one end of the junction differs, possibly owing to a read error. CDR3 amino acids: CSAKLGREKGQPKHF. The CDR3 region has the DNA TGCAGTGCTAAACTTGGAAGGGAGAAGGGTCAGCCCAAGCATTTT. The V and J genes are TRBV20-1 and TRBJ1-5; no clear D. This CDR3 comprises 15 residues. Looked up from germline, CDR1 is DFQATT and CDR2 is SNEGSKA (reference sequence).

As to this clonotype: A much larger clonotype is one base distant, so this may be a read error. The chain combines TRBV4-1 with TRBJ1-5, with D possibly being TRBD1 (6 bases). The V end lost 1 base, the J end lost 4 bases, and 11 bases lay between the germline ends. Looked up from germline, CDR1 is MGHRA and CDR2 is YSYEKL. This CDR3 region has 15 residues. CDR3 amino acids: CASSQGQAGNQPQHF. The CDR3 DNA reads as TGCGCCAGCAGCCAAGGACAGGCGGGAAATCAGCCCCAGCATTTT.

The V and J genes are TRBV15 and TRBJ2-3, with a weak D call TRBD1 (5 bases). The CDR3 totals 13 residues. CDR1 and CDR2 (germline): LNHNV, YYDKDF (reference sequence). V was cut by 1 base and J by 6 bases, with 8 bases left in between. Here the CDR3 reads CATSRARVDTQYF. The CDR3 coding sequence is TGTGCCACCAGCAGAGCCAGGGTGGATACGCAGTATTTT.

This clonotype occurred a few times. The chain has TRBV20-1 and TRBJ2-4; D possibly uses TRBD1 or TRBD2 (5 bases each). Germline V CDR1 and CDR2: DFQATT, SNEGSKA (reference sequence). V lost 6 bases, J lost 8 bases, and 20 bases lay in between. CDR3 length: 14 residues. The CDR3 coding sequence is TGCAGTGCCACGGGGTTCAGGGCCTCCCACATTCAGTACTTC. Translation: CSATGFRASHIQYF.

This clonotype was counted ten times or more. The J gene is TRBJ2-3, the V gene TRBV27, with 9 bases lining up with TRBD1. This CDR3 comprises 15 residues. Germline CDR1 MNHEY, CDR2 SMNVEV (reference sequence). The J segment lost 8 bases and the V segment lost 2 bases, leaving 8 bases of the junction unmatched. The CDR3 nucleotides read TGTGCCAGCAGTTTAGGGGGACAGGGAAGTGGTACGCAGTATTTT. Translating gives CASSLGGQGSGTQYF.

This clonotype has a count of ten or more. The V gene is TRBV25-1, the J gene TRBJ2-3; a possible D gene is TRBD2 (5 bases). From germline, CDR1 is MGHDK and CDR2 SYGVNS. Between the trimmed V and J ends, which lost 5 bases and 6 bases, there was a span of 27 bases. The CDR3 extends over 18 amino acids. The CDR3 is CASSRAVGNSLRRDTQYF. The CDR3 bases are TGTGCCAGCAGTCGCGCAGTCGGGAACAGTCTCAGGCGCGATACGCAGTATTTT.

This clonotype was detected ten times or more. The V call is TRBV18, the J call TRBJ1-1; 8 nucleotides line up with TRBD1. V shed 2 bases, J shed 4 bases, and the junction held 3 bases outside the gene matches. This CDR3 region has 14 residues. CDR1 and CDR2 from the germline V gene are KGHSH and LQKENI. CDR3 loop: CASSPNTGGTEAFF. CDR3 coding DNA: TGTGCCAGCTCACCAAATACAGGGGGCACTGAAGCTTTCTTT.

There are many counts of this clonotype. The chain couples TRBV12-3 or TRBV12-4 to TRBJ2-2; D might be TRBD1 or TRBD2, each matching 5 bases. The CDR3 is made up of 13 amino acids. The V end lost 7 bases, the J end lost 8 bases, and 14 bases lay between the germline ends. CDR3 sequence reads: CASKGTPRGELFF. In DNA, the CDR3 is TGTGCCAGCAAAGGGACCCCCAGGGGGGAGCTGTTTTTT.

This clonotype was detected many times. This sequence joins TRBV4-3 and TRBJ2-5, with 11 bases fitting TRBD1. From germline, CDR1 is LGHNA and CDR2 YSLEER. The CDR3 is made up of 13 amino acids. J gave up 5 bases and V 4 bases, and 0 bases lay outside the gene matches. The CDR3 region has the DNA TGCGCCAGCAGCCGGGACAGGGGGGAGACCCAGTACTTC. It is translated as CASSRDRGETQYF.

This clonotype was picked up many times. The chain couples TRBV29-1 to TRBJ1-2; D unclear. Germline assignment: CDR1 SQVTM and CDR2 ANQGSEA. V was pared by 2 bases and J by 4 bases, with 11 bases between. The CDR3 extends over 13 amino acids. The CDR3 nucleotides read TGCAGCGTTGAAATGGCTGGATCCTATGGCTACACCTTC. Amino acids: CSVEMAGSYGYTF.